Below, 23 T cell receptor beta chains from the same sample are listed, as sequenced in a study of cytotoxic CD8 clonotypes in ibrutinib-treated CLL. Method: immunoSEQ multiplex PCR; TCRdb's copy keeps in-frame clones and lacks some. The sample contains roughly 250,000 clones, roughly 74% of which appear only once. The sequencing used PBMCs, collected after 24 months of ibrutinib treatment. These receptors were taken from a human donor with chronic lymphocytic leukemia.

The rearrangement links TRBV5-1 to TRBJ1-2; no clear D. The CDR3 is 13 residues long. Germline CDR1 SGHRS, CDR2 YFSETQ. V was shortened by 0 bases and J by 2 bases, with 5 bases between the two germline ends. CDR3 nucleotides: TGCGCCAGCAGCTTGGACACAAACTATGGCTACACCTTC. As protein: CASSLDTNYGYTF.

The rearrangement joins TRBV6-5 to TRBJ2-7; D is undetermined. CDR1 MNHEY and CDR2 SVGAGI come from the germline V gene. V lost 7 bases to trimming and J lost 0 bases, with 10 bases between them. CDR3 size: 13 residues. In DNA form, the CDR3 reads TGTGCCAGCACACCCCCGTACTCCTACGAGCAGTACTTC. It codes for CASTPPYSYEQYF.

This clone was seen a single time. One junction end does not reproduce the germline sequence, and a read error may be involved. The chain couples TRBV7-7 to TRBJ2-7; 10 bases align to TRBD1. Germline values: CDR1 SSHAT, CDR2 FNYEAQ (reference sequence). The CDR3 has 14 residues. DNA for the CDR3: TGTGCTAGCAGCCTAGGACAGGGGGGGTACGAGCAGTACTTC. Protein sequence: CASSLGQGGYEQYF.

This rearrangement joins TRBV9 to TRBJ2-1, with D maybe TRBD1 (5 bases). CDR1 is SGDLS and CDR2 is YYNGEE in the germline V gene. Trimming removed 0 bases at V and 5 bases at J, with 6 bases between. The CDR3 covers 13 residues. The CDR3 region is CASSVGQHNEQFF. CDR3 DNA sequence: TGTGCCAGCAGCGTAGGACAGCACAATGAGCAGTTCTTC.

The gene calls are TRBV7-3 and TRBJ2-2; D is uncertain. The CDR3 has 13 amino acids. Trimming pared 4 bases from V and 3 bases from J, leaving 6 bases between. CDR1 and CDR2 (germline): SGHTA, FQGTGA. The CDR3 region is CASSYDYTGELFF. The DNA of the CDR3 is TGTGCCAGCAGCTACGACTACACCGGGGAGCTGTTTTTT. Full variable domain (missing parts from reference TRBV7-3 and TRBJ2-2): GAGVSQTPSNKVTEKGKYVELRCDPISGHTALYWYRQSLGQGPEFLIYFQGTGAADDSGLPNDRFFAVRPEGSVSTLKIQRTERGDSAVYLCASSYDYTGELFFGEGSRLTVL.

CDR3: CASSPETDTQYF. The CDR3 nucleotides are TGCGCCAGCAGCCCAGAAACAGATACGCAGTATTTT. The gene calls are TRBV5-1 and TRBJ2-3; D ambiguous. Germline V lookup: CDR1 SGHRS, CDR2 YFSETQ. This CDR3 is 12 amino acids long. V was trimmed by 4 bases and J by 3 bases, leaving 6 bases between them.

The V gene is TRBV9, the J gene TRBJ2-2; D is unresolved. The CDR3 length is 13 residues. V lost 4 bases, J lost 8 bases, and 12 bases lay in between. CDR1 is SGDLS and CDR2 is YYNGEE in the germline V gene. The CDR3 DNA follows: TGTGCCAGCAGCCCCGCCGGATGGGGGGAGCTGTTTTTT. It specifies CASSPAGWGELFF. Drawing the rest from reference TRBV9 and TRBJ2-2, the complete variable domain is DSGVTQTPKHLITATGQRVTLRCSPRSGDLSVYWYQQSLDQGLQFLIQYYNGEERAKGNILERFSAQQFPDLHSELNLSSLELGDSALYFCASSPAGWGELFFGEGSRLTVL.

The chain links TRBV29-1 to TRBJ2-1; unclear D gene. The ends were cut back, 6 bases at V and 8 bases at J, with 20 bases in the middle. The germline gives CDR1 SQVTM, CDR2 ANQGSEA. This CDR3 has 14 amino acids. The CDR3: CSVRMAFTLDEQFF. CDR3 in DNA: TGCAGCGTCCGCATGGCTTTCACCCTAGATGAGCAGTTCTTC.

J is TRBJ1-1 and V is TRBV6-5; 9 bases map to TRBD1. Germline V gene data show CDR1 as MNHEY and CDR2 as SVGAGI. The CDR3 loop spans 15 amino acids. J lost 3 bases, V lost 4 bases, and 6 bases had no gene match. The CDR3 coding sequence is TGTGCCAGCAGTTCGGAGGGACAGGGCGACACTGAAGCTTTCTTT. It encodes CASSSEGQGDTEAFF.

V usage is TRBV29-1 and J usage is TRBJ2-7; D is ambiguous. The CDR3 is 11 amino acids. Per germline, CDR1 SQVTM and CDR2 ANQGSEA. Trimming shortened V by 4 bases and J by 6 bases, and 10 bases separated the two germline ends. This chain's CDR3 is CSVVILGEQYF. CDR3 DNA: TGCAGCGTTGTCATCCTAGGCGAGCAGTACTTC.

The sample holds a few counts of this clone. The chain carries TRBV11-3 and TRBJ2-3, with D perhaps TRBD1 (5 bases). V was pared by 0 bases and J by 5 bases, with 6 bases between. CDR1 SGHNT and CDR2 YENEEA come from the germline V gene. The CDR3 length is 13 residues. The CDR3 sequence is CASSLDRGDTQYF. DNA for the CDR3: TGTGCCAGCAGCTTAGATAGGGGAGATACGCAGTATTTT.

This clone has only one observation. V and J are TRBV6-5 and TRBJ2-5; D is uncertain. The CDR3 totals 14 residues. In germline, CDR1 is MNHEY, CDR2 SVGAGI. The germline V and J ends were trimmed by 0 bases and 5 bases, with 10 bases remaining between them. The CDR3 coding sequence is TGTGCCAGCAGTTACTCGCAACAGTTGGAGACCCAGTACTTC. Its translation is CASSYSQQLETQYF.

This chain connects TRBV4-1 to TRBJ1-3, with no clear D. The CDR3 consists of 17 residues. Trimming pared 1 base from V and 4 bases from J, leaving 17 bases between. From germline, CDR1 is MGHRA and CDR2 YSYEKL. CDR3 DNA: TGCGCCAGCAGCCAAGGGATGGGGATGGAGGACGGAAACACCATATATTTT. The encoded protein is CASSQGMGMEDGNTIYF.

This clone was seen a few times. The identical CDR3 is also encoded by other nucleotide sequences in the sample. V gene TRBV9 combines with J gene TRBJ2-3; D uncertain. Germline V gene sequence: CDR1 SGDLS, CDR2 YYNGEE. The CDR3 loop spans 12 amino acids. V was trimmed by 0 bases and J by 6 bases, leaving 5 bases between them. The CDR3 protein is CASSVDLDTQYF. In DNA, the CDR3 is TGTGCCAGCAGCGTAGATTTGGATACGCAGTATTTT.

The V gene is TRBV15, the J gene TRBJ1-1, with a weak D call TRBD1 (6 bases). Per the germline V gene, CDR1 is LNHNV and CDR2 is YYDKDF (reference sequence). V shed 2 bases and J shed 1 base, with 11 bases lying between them. The CDR3 is 15 amino acids. The CDR3 bases are TGTGCCACCAGCAGATCCCAGGGGAAGAACACTGAAGCTTTCTTT. Protein: CATSRSQGKNTEAFF.

CDR3 bases: TGTGCCAGCAGCAAAAATAGCGGAGCCTACGAGCAGTACTTC. This encodes CASSKNSGAYEQYF. The chain combines TRBV7-2 with TRBJ2-7; D might be TRBD2 (6 bases). Germline values: CDR1 SGHTA, CDR2 FQGNSA. The CDR3 contains 14 residues. V shed 5 bases and J shed 2 bases, with 13 bases lying between them.

V is TRBV25-1 and J is TRBJ2-3; D remains unclear. The V gene's germline CDR1 is MGHDK and CDR2 SYGVNS. Trimming took 3 bases from V and 5 from J, leaving 6 bases between them. The CDR3 extends over 12 amino acids. DNA of the CDR3: TGTGCCAGCAGTGACCGAGGAGATACGCAGTATTTT. Translating it yields CASSDRGDTQYF.

This chain joins TRBV28 and TRBJ1-2; TRBD1 is a possible D gene (6 bases). This CDR3 comprises 17 residues. The V end lost 2 bases, the J end lost 1 base, and 17 bases lay between the germline ends. Looked up from germline, CDR1 is MDHEN and CDR2 is SYDVKM. CDR3 coding DNA: TGTGCCAGCAGTTTAATTGGGGGTTCGGACAGTAACTATGGCTACACCTTC. Its translation: CASSLIGGSDSNYGYTF.

The chain links TRBV5-1 to TRBJ1-1; 7 bases fit TRBD1. Trimming cost V 4 bases and J 2 bases; bases outside gene matches: 14. The CDR3 contains 17 residues. In germline, CDR1 is SGHRS, CDR2 YFSETQ. The CDR3 sequence is CASSALLSTGINTEAFF. CDR3 DNA: TGCGCCAGCAGCGCGCTCCTCTCGACAGGGATAAACACTGAAGCTTTCTTT.

V usage is TRBV7-9 and J usage is TRBJ2-7, with 7 positions matching TRBD1. The germline V gene has CDR1 SEHNR and CDR2 FQNEAQ (reference sequence). CDR3 length: 15 amino acids. The V and J ends lost 4 bases and 3 bases, in that order; junction bases with no gene match: 9. CDR3 in DNA: TGTGCCAGCAGCTCTATTGACAGGGTAGGCTACGAGCAGTACTTC. Translation gives CASSSIDRVGYEQYF.

This clone was seen more than once but under ten times. The rearrangement links TRBV20-1 to TRBJ1-2; D ambiguous. Germline lookup yields CDR1 DFQATT and CDR2 SNEGSKA (reference sequence). V lost 5 bases, J lost 8 bases, and 9 bases lay in between. This CDR3 has 10 residues. CDR3 coding DNA: TGCAGTGCTTTTCGAGGGGGCTACACCTTC. Its protein is CSAFRGGYTF.

The rearrangement links TRBV18 to TRBJ2-7, with TRBD2 matching 9 bases. Losses at the gene ends were 5 bases for V and 1 base for J; bases not matched to a gene: 12. Germline CDR1 KGHSH, CDR2 LQKENI. This CDR3 region has 17 residues. The CDR3 sequence is CASSVYSGSDGSYEQYF. CDR3 bases: TGTGCCAGCTCAGTATATAGCGGGAGTGATGGTTCCTACGAGCAGTACTTC. Full variable domain (outside the CDR3, taken from reference TRBV18 and TRBJ2-7): NAGVMQNPRHLVRRRGQEARLRCSPMKGHSHVYWYRQLPEEGLKFMVYLQKENIIDESGMPKERFSAEFPKEGPSILRIQQVVRGDSAAYFCASSVYSGSDGSYEQYFGPGTRLTVT.

This clone was detected a few times. The chain joins TRBV6-1 to TRBJ1-2; 11 bases fit TRBD1. The CDR3 is made up of 15 amino acids. Trimming took 8 bases from V and 8 from J; bases not matched to a gene: 13. The germline gives CDR1 MNHNS, CDR2 SASEGT. This CDR3 is CASQPWTGGQVGYTF. The CDR3 DNA follows: TGTGCCAGCCAACCTTGGACAGGGGGCCAGGTAGGCTACACCTTC.